This T cell receptor beta chain was sequenced for a study of vaccination effects on CD4 cells after COVID-19. Study findings and constraints: In the late period after vaccination, infection- and vaccine-induced clones contracted markedly.

Clones were read by immunoSEQ multiplex PCR, and TCRdb kept only the in-frame ones, dropping some. The sample shows around 40,000 clones, approximately 71% of them seen only once. As to this clone: The antigen is not known.

The culture ran for 10 to 11 days, and then CD4+ T cells were isolated. Vaccinated participants had no history of SARS-CoV-2 infection and tested negative for nucleocapsid antibodies. V lost 6 bases to trimming and J lost 2 bases, with 14 bases between them. This CDR3 has 15 residues. Germline V CDR1 and CDR2: MNHEY, SVGAGI. The rearrangement links TRBV6-5 to TRBJ1-5; D remains unclear. The receptor comes from a human donor who received a COVID-19 vaccine. Sequences were derived from CD4+ T cells from PBMCs cultured without peptide, sampled before COVID-19 vaccination. Here the CDR3 reads CASSSGSGGNQPQHF. CDR3 sequence (DNA): TGTGCCAGCAGCAGTGGGTCCGGAGGCAATCAGCCCCAGCATTTT.